These 21 T cell receptor beta chains were sequenced from one sample in a study of metastatic and nonmetastatic thyroid tumors. TCRdb recomputed clones from the PCR reads via MiXCR. The table has 30,000 to 35,000 clones, 15% seen once; the top ten hold under 20%. No patient received treatment before thyroid surgery. Source material: blood. These receptors originate from a male donor with papillary thyroid cancer or a benign thyroid nodule (not recorded which). Some clones in this sample may be carry-over from other donors' samples.

Many counts were recorded for this clone. The genes are TRBV28 and TRBJ1-5, with TRBD1 matching 9 bases. Germline-derived CDR1 and CDR2 are MDHEN and SYDVKM. The J segment lost 7 bases and the V segment lost 2 bases, leaving 9 bases of the junction unmatched. The CDR3 length is 16 residues. The CDR3 reads CASSLIFGTGHQPQHF. The CDR3 nucleotides are TGTGCCAGCAGTTTAATTTTCGGGACAGGGCACCAGCCCCAGCATTTT.

This clone was observed many times. V and J are TRBV5-1 and TRBJ1-1; 11 bases fit TRBD1. The CDR3 is 18 amino acids. V lost 4 bases and J lost 1; bases outside the gene matches: 12. The V gene's germline CDR1 is SGHRS and CDR2 YFSETQ. For the CDR3, the DNA is TGCGCCAGCAGCCACGAGCCGGGACAGGGGGTAAAGAACACTGAAGCTTTCTTT. Protein sequence: CASSHEPGQGVKNTEAFF. The whole variable domain, filled in from reference TRBV5-1 and TRBJ1-1, reads KAGVTQTPRYLIKTRGQQVTLSCSPISGHRSVSWYQQTPGQGLQFLFEYFSETQRNKGNFPGRFSGRQFSNSRSEMNVSTLELGDSALYLCASSHEPGQGVKNTEAFFGQGTRLTVV.

Many counts were recorded for this clone. The CDR3 reads CASSPAFGTIYF. In DNA form, the CDR3 reads TGTGCCAGCAGCCCGGCTTTTGGGACCATATATTTT. The rearrangement joins TRBV11-2 to TRBJ1-3; D ambiguous. Germline loops: CDR1 SGHAT, CDR2 FQNNGV. Trimming stripped 5 bases from V and 10 bases from J, with 12 bases between. This CDR3 is 12 amino acids long.

This clone has ten or more counts. This rearrangement joins TRBV29-1 to TRBJ2-7; D might be TRBD1 or TRBD2, each matching 5 bases. This CDR3 contains 14 residues. Trimming cost V 7 bases and J 5 bases, with 21 bases left between them. Per the germline V gene, CDR1 is SQVTM and CDR2 is ANQGSEA. The CDR3, as DNA: TGCAGCGCCTCCGCCGGGGACGTACGTGACGAGCAGTACTTC. This encodes CSASAGDVRDEQYF.

This clone was counted ten times or more. The gene calls are TRBV11-2 and TRBJ2-1, with 8 bases aligning to TRBD1. The CDR3 runs to 16 residues. The V segment lost 1 base and the J segment 5 bases; nucleotides outside the gene matches: 7. From germline, CDR1 is SGHAT and CDR2 FQNNGV. This chain's CDR3 is CASSLVGDRIHNEQFF. The CDR3 nucleotides are TGTGCCAGCAGCTTAGTAGGGGACAGGATTCACAATGAGCAGTTCTTC. The full variable domain, with the rest looked up from reference TRBV11-2 and TRBJ2-1, is EAGVAQSPRYKIIEKRQSVAFWCNPISGHATLYWYQQILGQGPKLLIQFQNNGVVDDSQLPKDRFSAERLKGVDSTLKIQPAKLEDSAVYLCASSLVGDRIHNEQFFGPGTRLTVL.

This clone was detected ten times or more. V gene TRBV11-3 combines with J gene TRBJ2-2; no clear D. The ends were cut back, 2 bases at V and 5 bases at J, with 3 bases in the middle. The CDR3 totals 12 residues. Germline CDR1 and CDR2: SGHNT and YENEEA. CDR3 nucleotide sequence: TGTGCCAGCAGCTTAATTACCGGGGAGCTGTTTTTT. As protein: CASSLITGELFF. The variable domain in full, with the rest retrieved from reference TRBV11-3 and TRBJ2-2, is EAGVVQSPRYKIIEKKQPVAFWCNPISGHNTLYWYLQNLGQGPELLIRYENEEAVDDSQLPKDRFSAERLKGVDSTLKIQPAELGDSAVYLCASSLITGELFFGEGSRLTVL.

Many counts were recorded for this clone. The CDR3 DNA sequence: TGTGCCAGCTCAAAGGGGCTAGCGGGCGACGAGCAGTACTTC. It codes for CASSKGLAGDEQYF. This sequence joins TRBV18 and TRBJ2-7, with 8 bases identical to TRBD2. The CDR3 extends over 14 amino acids. V gave up 5 bases and J gave up 5 bases; unmatched junction bases: 8. Germline V gives CDR1 KGHSH, CDR2 LQKENI.

This clone was seen many times. CDR3 residues: CATAGTGRGNEQFF. The CDR3 coding sequence is TGTGCCACCGCCGGGACAGGGAGAGGCAATGAGCAGTTCTTC. This sequence joins TRBV24-1 and TRBJ2-1, with 9 bases matching TRBD1. Trimming removed 9 bases from V and 6 bases from J; junction bases left unmatched: 8. Germline CDR1 and CDR2: KGHDR and SFDVKD. The CDR3 consists of 14 residues.

This clone appeared many times. The V and J genes are TRBV5-1 and TRBJ2-5; 9 nucleotides line up with TRBD1. Germline CDR1 SGHRS, CDR2 YFSETQ. V gave up 3 bases and J gave up 2 bases; unmatched junction bases: 11. The CDR3 is 17 residues long. Here the CDR3 reads CASSSIKGGTGQETQYF. The CDR3 coding sequence is TGCGCCAGCAGCTCTATCAAAGGCGGGACAGGGCAAGAGACCCAGTACTTC.

The chain links TRBV11-2 to TRBJ2-3, with TRBD2 matching 7 bases. Germline V gives CDR1 SGHAT, CDR2 FQNNGV. V lost 7 bases to trimming and J lost 11 bases; unmatched junction nucleotides: 21. The CDR3 loop spans 16 amino acids. The CDR3 region is CASTLGGSPSSYEQYF. In nucleotides, the CDR3 is TGTGCCAGCACCCTGGGAGGGTCTCCGAGCTCCTACGAGCAGTATTTT.

This clone was seen at least ten times. V gene TRBV20-1 combines with J gene TRBJ2-2; D possibly corresponds to TRBD2 (6 bases). The length of the CDR3 is 15 residues. Trimming took 6 bases from V and 0 from J, leaving 14 bases between them. Germline V gene data show CDR1 as DFQATT and CDR2 as SNEGSKA (reference sequence). CDR3 DNA sequence: TGCAGTGCCCCCCGCGGCGGGGCGAACACCGGGGAGCTGTTTTTT. Its protein is CSAPRGGANTGELFF.

In this sample, this clone turned up many times. CDR3 loop: CAISDGGSSYNEQFF. The CDR3 nucleotides read TGTGCCATCAGTGATGGGGGGAGCTCCTACAATGAGCAGTTCTTC. The chain combines TRBV10-3 with TRBJ2-1; D possibly corresponds to TRBD2 (6 bases). There are 15 residues in the CDR3. Trimming removed 3 bases at V and 0 bases at J, with 9 bases between. Germline V gene sequence: CDR1 ENHRY, CDR2 SYGVKD.

The J gene is TRBJ1-2, the V gene TRBV4-1; D perhaps matches TRBD1 (5 bases). V was cut by 0 bases and J by 5 bases, with 10 bases left in between. CDR3 length equals 14 residues. CDR1 is MGHRA and CDR2 is YSYEKL in the germline V gene. The CDR3 region has the DNA TGCGCCAGCAGCCAAGAGGGGGAGGGTTATGGCTACACCTTC. Translated: CASSQEGEGYGYTF.

This clone was counted many times. The V and J genes are TRBV6-1 and TRBJ2-7, with D perhaps TRBD1 (6 bases). Germline V CDR1 and CDR2: MNHNS, SASEGT. This CDR3 comprises 13 residues. The V gene lost 8 bases and the J gene lost 2 bases, with 13 bases spanning the gap. The DNA of the CDR3 is TGTGCCAGCGGACAGTTTACGGCCTACGAGCAGTACTTC. As protein: CASGQFTAYEQYF.

The table lists this clone with a few counts. This chain connects TRBV9 to TRBJ1-3, with TRBD1 matching over 7 bases. Germline lookup yields CDR1 SGDLS and CDR2 YYNGEE. V dropped 4 bases and J dropped 2; count of bases not matched to a gene: 6. The CDR3 spans 15 residues. The CDR3 DNA reads as TGTGCCAGCAGCTTAACAGGGGCCCCTGGAAACACCATATATTTT. It translates to CASSLTGAPGNTIYF.

This clone was counted between two and nine times. The J gene is TRBJ2-2, the V gene TRBV10-3, with D perhaps matching TRBD2 (6 bases). This CDR3 has 14 residues. The germline gives CDR1 ENHRY, CDR2 SYGVKD. Between the trimmed V and J ends, which lost 4 bases and 0 bases, there was a span of 6 bases. The CDR3 bases are TGTGCCATCAGTGGGGAGGCGAACACCGGGGAGCTGTTTTTT. As protein: CAISGEANTGELFF.

This clone was picked up many times. V is TRBV3-1 and J is TRBJ2-7; D tentatively fits TRBD1 or TRBD2 (5 bases each). The germline V gene encodes CDR1 LGHDT and CDR2 YNNKEL (reference sequence). The CDR3 spans 16 residues. V lost 4 bases and J 5 bases, leaving 21 bases between the germline ends. The CDR3: CASSLGWGKSLDEQYF. In DNA form, the CDR3 reads TGTGCCAGCAGCCTCGGTTGGGGGAAATCATTAGACGAGCAGTACTTC.

This clone has a count of ten or more. V and J are TRBV29-1 and TRBJ2-5; D is perhaps TRBD1 (6 bases). The germline V gene encodes CDR1 SQVTM and CDR2 ANQGSEA. This CDR3 comprises 11 residues. Trimming left V 8 bases short and J 3 bases short, with 10 bases between. Written as DNA, the CDR3 is TGCAGCTCGTACAGGGAAGAGACCCAGTACTTC. As protein: CSSYREETQYF.

Ten or more counts support this clone. An end of the junction does not agree with germline; a read error may underlie this. CDR3 DNA: TGTGCCAGCAAAAAGGGGGACAGGGAATTAGTCCACTTC. It translates to CASKKGDRELVHF. This sequence joins TRBV27 and TRBJ2-5; 9 bases align to TRBD1. Germline-derived CDR1 and CDR2 are MNHEY and SMNVEV (reference sequence). This CDR3 is built from 13 residues.

For this clone: The junction and the germline gene differ at one end; a read error may be behind it. The chain links TRBV28 to TRBJ2-3, with D hard to call. Germline V lookup: CDR1 MDHEN, CDR2 SYDVKM. This CDR3 has 16 residues. For the CDR3, the DNA is TGTGCCAGCATTTTAGTTGGCGGTCTGAGCACAGATATGCAGTATTTT. It yields the protein CASILVGGLSTDMQYF.

This clone was seen many times. V gene TRBV5-4 combines with J gene TRBJ2-7; D is unclear. Germline CDR1 reads SGHNT; CDR2 reads YYREEE (reference sequence). The V and J ends lost 2 bases and 7 bases respectively, with 19 bases between them. The CDR3 sequence is 15 residues long. CDR3: CASSLNYGVQEEQYF. In nucleotides, the CDR3 is TGTGCCAGCAGCTTAAATTACGGCGTTCAGGAGGAGCAGTACTTC.